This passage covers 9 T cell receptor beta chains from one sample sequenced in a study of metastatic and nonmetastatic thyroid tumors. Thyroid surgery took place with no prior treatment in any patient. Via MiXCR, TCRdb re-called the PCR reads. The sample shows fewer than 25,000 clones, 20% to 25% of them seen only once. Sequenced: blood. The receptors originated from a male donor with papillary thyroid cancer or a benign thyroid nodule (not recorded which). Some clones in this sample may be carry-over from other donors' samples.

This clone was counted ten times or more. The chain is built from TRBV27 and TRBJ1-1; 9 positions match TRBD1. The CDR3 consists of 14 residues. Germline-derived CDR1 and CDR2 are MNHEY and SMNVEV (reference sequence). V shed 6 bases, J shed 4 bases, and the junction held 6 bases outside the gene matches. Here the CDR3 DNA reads TGTGCCAGCAGGGTTAGGGACAGGGCCACTGAAGCTTTCTTT. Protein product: CASRVRDRATEAFF.

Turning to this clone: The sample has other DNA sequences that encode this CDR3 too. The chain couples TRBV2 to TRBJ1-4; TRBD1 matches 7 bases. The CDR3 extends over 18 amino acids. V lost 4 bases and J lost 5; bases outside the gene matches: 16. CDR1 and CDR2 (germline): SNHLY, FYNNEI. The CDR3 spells CASSVQGIWGRNNEKLFF. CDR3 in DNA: TGTGCCAGCAGTGTACAGGGGATATGGGGTCGTAACAATGAAAAACTGTTTTTT.

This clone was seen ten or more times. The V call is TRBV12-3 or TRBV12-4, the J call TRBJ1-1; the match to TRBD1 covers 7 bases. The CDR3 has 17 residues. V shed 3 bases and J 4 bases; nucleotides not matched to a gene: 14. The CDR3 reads CASSLFTRGGLLTEAFF. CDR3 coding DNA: TGTGCCAGCAGTTTGTTCACCAGGGGGGGTTTGCTCACTGAAGCTTTCTTT.

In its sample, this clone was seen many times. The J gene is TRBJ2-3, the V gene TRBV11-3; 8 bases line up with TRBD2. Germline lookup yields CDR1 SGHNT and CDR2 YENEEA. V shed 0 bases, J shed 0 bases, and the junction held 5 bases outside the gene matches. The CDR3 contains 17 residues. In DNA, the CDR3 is TGTGCCAGCAGCTTAGAGCTAGCGGGCGTTAGCACAGATACGCAGTATTTT. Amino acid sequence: CASSLELAGVSTDTQYF.

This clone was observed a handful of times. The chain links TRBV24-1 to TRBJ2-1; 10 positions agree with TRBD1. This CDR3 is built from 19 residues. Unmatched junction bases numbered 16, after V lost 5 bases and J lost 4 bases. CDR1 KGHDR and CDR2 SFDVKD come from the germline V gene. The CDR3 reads CATSAGTGAPGFLYNEQFF. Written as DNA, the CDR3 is TGTGCCACCAGTGCCGGGACAGGGGCACCCGGTTTTCTTTACAATGAGCAGTTCTTC.

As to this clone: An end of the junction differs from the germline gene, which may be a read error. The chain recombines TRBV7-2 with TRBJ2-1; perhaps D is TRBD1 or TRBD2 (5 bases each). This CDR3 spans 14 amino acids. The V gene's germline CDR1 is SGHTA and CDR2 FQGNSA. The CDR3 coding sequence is TGTGCCAGCAGCCCCGGATGGGGGTACAATGAGCAGCTCTTC. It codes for CASSPGWGYNEQLF. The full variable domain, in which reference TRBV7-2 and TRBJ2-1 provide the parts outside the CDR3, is GAGVSQSPSNKVTEKGKDVELRCDPISGHTALYWYRQSLGQGLEFLIYFQGNSAPDKSGLPSDRFSAERTGGSVSTLTIQRTQQEDSAVYLCASSPGWGYNEQLFGPGTRLTVL.

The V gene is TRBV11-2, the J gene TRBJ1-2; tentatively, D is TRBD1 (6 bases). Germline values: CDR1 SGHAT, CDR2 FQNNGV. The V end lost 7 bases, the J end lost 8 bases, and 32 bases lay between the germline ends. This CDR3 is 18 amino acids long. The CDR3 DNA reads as TGTGCCAGCATCTCCACCGGGACAAGGGCCCCTGACTATGGCGGCTACACCTTC. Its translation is CASISTGTRAPDYGGYTF.

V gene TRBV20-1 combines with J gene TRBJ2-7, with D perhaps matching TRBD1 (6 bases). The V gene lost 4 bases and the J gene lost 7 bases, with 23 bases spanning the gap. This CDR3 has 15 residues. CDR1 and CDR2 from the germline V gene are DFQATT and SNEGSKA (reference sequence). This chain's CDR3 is CSAITAILRGKEQYF. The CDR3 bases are TGCAGTGCTATAACCGCCATCCTCAGGGGAAAGGAGCAGTACTTC.

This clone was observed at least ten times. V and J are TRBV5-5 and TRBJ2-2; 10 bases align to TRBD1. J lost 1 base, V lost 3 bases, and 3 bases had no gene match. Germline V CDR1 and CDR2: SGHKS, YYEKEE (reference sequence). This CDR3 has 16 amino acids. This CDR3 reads CASSSDRGWNTGELFF. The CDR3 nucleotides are TGTGCCAGCAGCTCGGACAGGGGGTGGAACACCGGGGAGCTGTTTTTT.